The rows below give T cell receptor beta chains drawn from one sample of a study of shared clonotypes between healthy human individuals. Repertoires were generated with immunoSEQ multiplex PCR, while TCRdb's copy carries only in-frame clones and drops some. This table has around 510,000 clones, about 96% appearing once. The sample consisted of naive CD4+ T cells sorted from blood. These receptors were taken from a woman aged 25 to 39 in good health. Each CDR3 is given with its conserved first and last residue. D genes are given only for firm matches. Rows give clone size only sometimes, using once, few, many, or a class for an expanded clone.

abundance,j_gene,v_gene,d_gene,CDR3aa,CDR3nt
once,TRBJ2-1,TRBV13,TRBD2,CASSLRGSGTSAHEQFF,TGTGCCAGCAGCTTAAGGGGGTCGGGGACTAGCGCCCATGAGCAGTTCTTC
NA,TRBJ2-7,TRBV5-6,TRBD2,CASSSRAGGVYEQYF,TGTGCCAGCAGCTCCCGAGCGGGAGGGGTCTACGAGCAGTACTTC
NA,TRBJ2-5,TRBV30,TRBD2,CAWSRGLAEGEETQYF,TGTGCCTGGAGTCGGGGACTAGCGGAGGGGGAAGAGACCCAGTACTTC
NA,TRBJ2-1,TRBV6-4,NA,CASSVFQGVNEQFF,TGTGCCAGCAGTGTTTTTCAGGGTGTAAATGAGCAGTTCTTC
NA,TRBJ1-5,TRBV5-5,NA,CASSLDSYQPQHF,TGTGCCAGCAGCCTGGACAGTTATCAGCCCCAGCATTTT
NA,TRBJ2-7,TRBV6-1,TRBD2,CASREGLATTEQYF,TGTGCCAGCAGGGAGGGACTAGCGACGACCGAGCAGTACTTC
NA,TRBJ1-1,TRBV11-2,TRBD1,CASSLDLGLQGGAFF,TGTGCCAGCAGCTTAGATCTAGGTTTACAGGGGGGGGCTTTCTTT
NA,TRBJ2-1,TRBV7-8,NA,CASSPRRGNNEQFF,TGTGCCAGCAGCCCGAGGCGAGGCAACAATGAGCAGTTCTTC
NA,TRBJ2-7,TRBV6-5,NA,CATASHVAYEQYF,TGTGCCACCGCTTCACACGTAGCCTACGAGCAGTACTTC
NA,TRBJ2-4,TRBV11-2,TRBD1,CASSDGTGDKNIQYF,TGTGCCAGCAGCGACGGGACAGGGGACAAAAACATTCAGTACTTC
NA,TRBJ2-5,TRBV28,TRBD2,CASRLGLAVETQYF,TGTGCCAGCAGACTGGGACTAGCGGTAGAGACCCAGTACTTC
NA,TRBJ2-7,TRBV7-6,TRBD1,CASSLARQGLAYEQYF,TGTGCCAGCAGCTTAGCCCGACAGGGGTTGGCCTACGAGCAGTACTTC
NA,TRBJ2-3,TRBV28,TRBD2,CASRITSGRRKRTDTQYF,TGTGCCAGCAGGATTACTAGCGGGCGGCGAAAAAGAACAGATACGCAGTATTTT
NA,TRBJ1-4,TRBV4-2,TRBD1,CASSQDRGRLNEKLFF,TGTGCCAGCAGCCAAGACAGGGGGCGGCTTAATGAAAAACTGTTTTTT
NA,TRBJ2-1,TRBV28,NA,CASSLPWQEQFF,TGTGCCAGCAGTTTACCCTGGCAGGAGCAGTTCTTC
NA,TRBJ2-7,TRBV7-9,TRBD2,CASSLAGSLAQTHEQYF,TGTGCCAGCAGCTTAGCGGGTTCACTAGCGCAAACCCACGAGCAGTACTTC
NA,TRBJ2-2,TRBV19,TRBD2,CASSSIRPGLAGPTGTGELFF,TGTGCCAGTAGTTCAATCCGCCCGGGACTAGCGGGCCCTACGGGCACCGGGGAGCTGTTTTTT
once,TRBJ1-1,TRBV5-1,NA,CASSSRENTEAFF,TGCGCCAGCAGCTCCAGGGAGAACACTGAAGCTTTCTTT
NA,TRBJ2-3,TRBV6-5,NA,CASTDSTDTQYF,TGTGCCAGCACGGACAGCACAGATACGCAGTATTTT
NA,TRBJ1-4,TRBV2,NA,CASWGHGNEKLFF,TGTGCCAGTTGGGGTCACGGTAATGAAAAACTGTTTTTT
NA,TRBJ2-7,TRBV18,TRBD1,CASSLSSDRLDEQYF,TGTGCCAGCTCTCTCTCATCGGACAGGCTGGACGAGCAGTACTTC
once,TRBJ2-3,TRBV9,NA,CASSVARLDTDTQYF,TGTGCCAGCAGCGTAGCCAGACTAGACACAGATACGCAGTATTTT
once,TRBJ2-7,TRBV7-9,TRBD1,CTSSPGQVLSFEQYF,TGTACCAGCAGCCCAGGACAGGTCCTGTCGTTCGAGCAGTACTTC
NA,TRBJ2-7,TRBV11-2,NA,CASSLDRNEQYF,TGTGCCAGCAGCTTAGACCGGAACGAGCAGTACTTC
NA,TRBJ2-5,TRBV7-9,TRBD2,CASSQGLAGQPGTQYF,TGTGCCAGCAGCCAGGGTCTAGCGGGGCAACCGGGGACCCAGTACTTC
NA,TRBJ2-7,TRBV29-1,NA,CSGGEGYEQYF,TGCAGCGGGGGGGAAGGCTACGAGCAGTACTTC
NA,TRBJ2-1,TRBV5-1,TRBD2,CASSPPGLAGDDEQFF,TGCGCCAGCAGCCCGCCGGGACTAGCGGGAGATGATGAGCAGTTCTTC
NA,TRBJ1-1,TRBV19,NA,CASSLVENTEAFF,TGTGCCAGTAGTCTGGTAGAGAACACTGAAGCTTTCTTT
once,TRBJ2-5,TRBV12-5,NA,CASGLAGSETQYF,TGTGCTAGTGGTTTGGCGGGCTCAGAGACCCAGTACTTC
NA,TRBJ2-7,TRBV5-1,TRBD2,CASSLASGSAAYEQYF,TGCGCCAGCAGCTTGGCTAGCGGGAGTGCCGCGTACGAGCAGTACTTC
once,TRBJ2-2,TRBV29-1,TRBD2,CSVVKGGRNTGELFF,TGCAGCGTTGTGAAGGGCGGGAGGAACACCGGGGAGCTGTTTTTT
NA,TRBJ2-7,TRBV13,NA,CASSFLIQGQYEQYF,TGTGCCAGCAGCTTTTTGATCCAGGGTCAATACGAGCAGTACTTC
NA,TRBJ1-5,TRBV28,NA,CASTKQPQHF,TGTGCCAGCACAAAGCAGCCCCAGCATTTT